The 29 T cell receptor beta chains presented below share a single source sample, sequenced in a study of shared clonotypes between healthy human individuals. The repertoire was sequenced with immunoSEQ multiplex PCR; TCRdb's copy has only in-frame clones and lacks some. The sample has 650,000 to 750,000 clones, approximately 75% seen once. The sample comprised memory CD4+ T cells sorted from blood. Subset specified: CD45RA-negative fraction. The receptor set was obtained from a woman aged 25 to 39 in good health.

The chain carries TRBV28 and TRBJ1-4; no clear D. V was cut by 5 bases and J by 11 bases, with 6 bases left in between. This CDR3 has 10 amino acids. Germline CDR1 MDHEN, CDR2 SYDVKM. CDR3 region: CASSGRKLFF. The CDR3 DNA reads as TGTGCCAGCAGTGGTCGGAAACTGTTTTTT.

This chain connects TRBV4-1 to TRBJ1-2; D gene unclear. The CDR3 spans 14 residues. The ends were cut back, 1 base at V and 8 bases at J, with 14 bases in the middle. Germline V CDR1 and CDR2: MGHRA, YSYEKL. CDR3 in DNA: TGCGCCAGCAGCCAAGCCGGGGTTTCGAGGGGCTACACCTTC. Its translation is CASSQAGVSRGYTF.

This clone was recorded a few times. The CDR3 DNA sequence: TGTGCCAGCATCAACTACTCTGGGGACACCATATATTTT. Its protein product is CASINYSGDTIYF. The chain uses TRBV6-5 and TRBJ1-3; D is unresolved. V was clipped by 7 bases and J by 8 bases, with 15 bases between them. The CDR3 is made up of 13 amino acids. Per germline, CDR1 MNHEY and CDR2 SVGAGI.

The V call is TRBV19, the J call TRBJ1-5; TRBD1 matches at 7 bases. The CDR3 runs to 15 residues. Germline V CDR1 and CDR2: LNHDA, SQIVND (reference sequence). Trimming took 5 bases from V and 1 from J; bases not matched to a gene: 5. The CDR3 reads CASSAEGASNQPQHF. As DNA, the CDR3 is TGTGCCAGTAGTGCGGAGGGGGCGAGCAATCAGCCCCAGCATTTT.

This clone was found many times. The sample contains more than one DNA sequence encoding this CDR3. This chain links TRBV18 with TRBJ2-3, with D hard to call. The CDR3 is 14 residues long. V lost 3 bases and J 0 bases, leaving 7 bases between the germline ends. Germline lookup yields CDR1 KGHSH and CDR2 LQKENI. Here the CDR3 DNA reads TGTGCCAGCTCACCGACACTGAGCACAGATACGCAGTATTTT. Encoded protein: CASSPTLSTDTQYF.

This clone appeared a single time. V is TRBV7-9 and J is TRBJ1-4, with TRBD1 matching over 12 bases. In germline, CDR1 is SEHNR, CDR2 FQNEAQ (reference sequence). The CDR3 is made up of 15 amino acids. With 5 bases clipped from V and 8 bases from J, the junction kept 6 bases outside the gene matches. This chain's CDR3 is CASSMGTGGEEKLFF. In DNA form, the CDR3 reads TGTGCCAGCAGCATGGGGACAGGGGGCGAAGAAAAACTGTTTTTT.

The V call is TRBV18, the J call TRBJ2-1; D perhaps matches TRBD2 (5 bases). This CDR3 is built from 12 residues. V dropped 5 bases and J dropped 12 bases, with 14 bases sitting between them. Germline V gives CDR1 KGHSH, CDR2 LQKENI. CDR3 residues: CASSTIGEGQFF. Written as DNA, the CDR3 is TGTGCCAGCTCAACCATAGGTGAGGGGCAGTTCTTC.

This clone was recorded once. The J gene is TRBJ1-1, the V gene TRBV7-1, with D possibly being TRBD1 (5 bases). TRBV7-1 is placed among ORFs of uncertain function. V lost 4 bases to trimming and J lost 2 bases, with 11 bases between them. CDR3 length: 14 amino acids. The CDR3 sequence: CASSLEGTNTEAFF. The CDR3 DNA reads TGTGCCAGCAGCTTAGAGGGGACCAACACTGAAGCTTTCTTT.

As for this clone: Mismatch with germline at one junction end may stem from a read error. The V call is TRBV11-1, the J call TRBJ2-2, with 8 bases identical to TRBD2. This CDR3 is built from 15 residues. Germline CDR1 SGHAT, CDR2 FQDESV (reference sequence). CDR3 sequence reads: CASSIAREGPGELFF. Here the CDR3 DNA reads TGTGCCAGCAGCATAGCCCGGGAGGGCCCCGGGGAGCTGTTTTTT.

The V and J genes are TRBV9 and TRBJ1-1, with D perhaps TRBD1 (6 bases). In germline, CDR1 is SGDLS, CDR2 YYNGEE. Trimming took 3 bases from V and 0 from J, leaving 12 bases between them. The CDR3 is made up of 15 amino acids. CDR3 DNA sequence: TGTGCCAGCAGCGGGAAGGGGGGCATGAACACTGAAGCTTTCTTT. It translates to CASSGKGGMNTEAFF.

This rearrangement joins TRBV18 to TRBJ2-7; 10 bases are a match to TRBD1. Per the germline V gene, CDR1 is KGHSH and CDR2 is LQKENI. The CDR3 is 16 residues long. Losses at the gene ends were 1 base for V and 5 bases for J; bases not matched to a gene: 8. Here the CDR3 DNA reads TGTGCCAGCTCACCACTACGGACAGGGGGTCGCGACGAGCAGTACTTC. It is translated as CASSPLRTGGRDEQYF. Full variable domain (missing parts from reference TRBV18 and TRBJ2-7): NAGVMQNPRHLVRRRGQEARLRCSPMKGHSHVYWYRQLPEEGLKFMVYLQKENIIDESGMPKERFSAEFPKEGPSILRIQQVVRGDSAAYFCASSPLRTGGRDEQYFGPGTRLTVT.

V is TRBV13 and J is TRBJ2-7; D is uncertain. The V gene's germline CDR1 is PRHDT and CDR2 FYEKMQ (reference sequence). The CDR3 has 13 residues. V was trimmed by 5 bases and J by 2 bases, leaving 10 bases between them. The CDR3 is CASSTGFTYEQYF. CDR3 bases: TGTGCCAGCAGCACCGGGTTCACCTACGAGCAGTACTTC. Together with reference TRBV13 and TRBJ2-7, the CDR3 gives the full variable domain: AAGVIQSPRHLIKEKRETATLKCYPIPRHDTVYWYQQGPGQDPQFLISFYEKMQSDKGSIPDRFSAQQFSDYHSELNMSSLELGDSALYFCASSTGFTYEQYFGPGTRLTVT.

With regard to this clone: Other DNA variants within this sample encode the same CDR3. This chain links TRBV18 with TRBJ1-1, with D hard to call. Germline values: CDR1 KGHSH, CDR2 LQKENI. The ends were cut back, 4 bases at V and 0 bases at J, with 6 bases in the middle. The CDR3 totals 13 residues. The chain's CDR3 is CASSQGLNTEAFF. CDR3 DNA sequence: TGTGCCAGCTCACAGGGTCTGAACACTGAAGCTTTCTTT. Using reference TRBV18 and TRBJ1-1 for the parts outside the CDR3, the full variable domain is NAGVMQNPRHLVRRRGQEARLRCSPMKGHSHVYWYRQLPEEGLKFMVYLQKENIIDESGMPKERFSAEFPKEGPSILRIQQVVRGDSAAYFCASSQGLNTEAFFGQGTRLTVV.

V usage is TRBV19 and J usage is TRBJ2-3, with TRBD1 identical over 11 bases. Germline CDR1 is LNHDA and CDR2 is SQIVND (reference sequence). The CDR3 covers 17 residues. The V gene end was trimmed by 3 bases and the J gene end by 5 bases; junction bases not matched to a gene: 10. The CDR3 here is CASSIMGWTGGEDTQYF. The DNA of the CDR3 is TGTGCCAGTAGTATTATGGGTTGGACAGGGGGCGAAGATACGCAGTATTTT.

This chain joins TRBV7-2 and TRBJ2-3; D might be TRBD1 (6 bases). The CDR3 runs 18 residues. Trimming pared 5 bases from V and 0 bases from J, leaving 21 bases between. CDR1 is SGHTA and CDR2 is FQGNSA in the germline V gene. CDR3 amino acids: CASSPRDILFLSTDTQYF. DNA for the CDR3: TGTGCCAGCAGCCCAAGGGACATCCTGTTTTTAAGCACAGATACGCAGTATTTT.

The V call is TRBV18, the J call TRBJ2-2, with a weak D call TRBD2 (6 bases). The germline V gene has CDR1 KGHSH and CDR2 LQKENI. With 3 bases removed from V and 4 bases from J, the gap between germline ends came to 18 bases. The CDR3 is 17 amino acids. The CDR3: CASSPRDFARGTGELFF. The CDR3 DNA reads as TGTGCCAGCTCACCCCGGGACTTTGCCCGCGGCACCGGGGAGCTGTTTTTT.

This clone occurred once. V usage is TRBV19 and J usage is TRBJ2-2; TRBD1 matches 9 bases. Germline CDR1 and CDR2: LNHDA and SQIVND (reference sequence). The CDR3 sequence is 16 residues long. V lost 2 bases and J lost 4; bases outside the gene matches: 5. The CDR3: CASSIQTGGGTGELFF. CDR3 in DNA: TGTGCCAGTAGTATACAGACAGGGGGTGGCACCGGGGAGCTGTTTTTT.

In this sample, this clone turned up many times. The genes are TRBV11-2 and TRBJ1-1; D possibly corresponds to TRBD1 (5 bases). Looked up from germline, CDR1 is SGHAT and CDR2 is FQNNGV. V gave up 1 base and J gave up 4 bases, with 7 bases separating them. This CDR3 contains 13 residues. CDR3 nucleotides: TGTGCCAGCAGCTTAGTAGGGACCACTGAAGCTTTCTTT. The encoded protein is CASSLVGTTEAFF.

The chain recombines TRBV7-9 with TRBJ1-2; D call uncertain. CDR1 and CDR2 (germline): SEHNR, FQNEAQ (reference sequence). The V gene lost 2 bases and the J gene lost 8 bases, with 12 bases spanning the gap. This CDR3 has 13 amino acids. The CDR3, as DNA: TGTGCCAGCAGCTTACCTAATATAGTAGGCTACACCTTC. As protein: CASSLPNIVGYTF.

The chain recombines TRBV10-3 with TRBJ1-4; D gene unclear. CDR3 length: 13 amino acids. CDR1 and CDR2 from the germline V gene are ENHRY and SYGVKD. V gave up 5 bases and J gave up 6 bases, with 10 bases separating them. CDR3 coding DNA: TGTGCCATCAGTACATATCCTGATGAAAAACTGTTTTTT. It is translated as CAISTYPDEKLFF.

The chain combines TRBV2 with TRBJ2-5, with 7 bases matching TRBD2. The ends lost 2 bases at V and 7 bases at J; junction bases unmatched: 1. CDR1 and CDR2 from the germline V gene are SNHLY and FYNNEI. The CDR3 is made up of 12 amino acids. CDR3 residues: CASSEREGTQYF. Written as DNA, the CDR3 is TGTGCCAGCAGTGAAAGGGAGGGGACCCAGTACTTC.

The chain has TRBV19 and TRBJ2-1, with 10 nucleotides matching TRBD2. V was pared by 7 bases and J by 6 bases, with 6 bases of the junction left unmatched. This CDR3 is built from 14 residues. The germline V gene encodes CDR1 LNHDA and CDR2 SQIVND (reference sequence). The DNA of the CDR3 is TGTGCCAGTACTCGGACTAGCGGCCGCAATGAGCAGTTCTTC. Translation gives CASTRTSGRNEQFF.

The chain is built from TRBV6-1 and TRBJ2-7; no reliable D call. V shed 4 bases and J shed 2 bases, with 12 bases lying between them. The CDR3 sequence is 14 residues long. The germline gives CDR1 MNHNS, CDR2 SASEGT. DNA for the CDR3: TGTGCCAGCAGTGGGACGGTAGCCCCCTACGAGCAGTACTTC. Its translation is CASSGTVAPYEQYF.

CDR3 nucleotide sequence: TGTGCCTGGAGTGGGACGGCCCTACAAGAGACCCAGTACTTC. It codes for CAWSGTALQETQYF. This chain links TRBV30 with TRBJ2-5; D gene uncertain. The CDR3 runs to 14 residues. V shed 1 base and J shed 2 bases, with 11 bases lying between them. Germline V gives CDR1 GTSNPN, CDR2 SVGIG (reference sequence).

This clone has only a few counts. The sample carries other DNA sequences with the same CDR3. The chain joins TRBV7-3 to TRBJ2-3; D is ambiguous. This CDR3 comprises 13 residues. Trimming left V 2 bases short and J 3 bases short, with 6 bases between. The V gene's germline CDR1 is SGHTA and CDR2 FQGTGA. The CDR3 nucleotides are TGTGCCAGCAGCTTACTGGGAACAGATACGCAGTATTTT. As protein: CASSLLGTDTQYF.

The chain has TRBV4-2 and TRBJ2-1; the match to TRBD2 covers 9 bases. From germline, CDR1 is LGHNA and CDR2 YNFKEQ. The CDR3 is made up of 20 amino acids. V trimming: 0 bases; J trimming: 0 bases; junction bases outside the gene matches: 12. The CDR3 here is CASSQDRRLAGHSSYNEQFF. CDR3 nucleotides: TGTGCCAGCAGCCAAGATAGGAGGCTAGCGGGGCACAGCTCCTACAATGAGCAGTTCTTC.

This chain links TRBV6-5 with TRBJ2-1; the match to TRBD2 covers 8 bases. The V segment lost 6 bases and the J segment 5 bases; nucleotides outside the gene matches: 9. The CDR3 has 15 amino acids. Germline lookup yields CDR1 MNHEY and CDR2 SVGAGI. The CDR3 nucleotides are TGTGCCAGCAGATTACAGCGGGAGATGAACAATGAGCAGTTCTTC. Its protein is CASRLQREMNNEQFF.

J is TRBJ2-1 and V is TRBV4-2, with D possibly matching TRBD1 (6 bases). The ends were cut back, 0 bases at V and 15 bases at J, with 18 bases in the middle. Germline CDR1 reads LGHNA; CDR2 reads YNFKEQ. This CDR3 has 14 residues. This chain's CDR3 is CASSQEAVGQRPFF. The CDR3 DNA sequence: TGTGCCAGCAGCCAAGAAGCCGTGGGACAACGCCCGTTCTTC.

The rearrangement joins TRBV5-1 to TRBJ1-2; D is undetermined. This CDR3 spans 13 amino acids. V lost 2 bases and J 5 bases, leaving 10 bases between the germline ends. CDR1 is SGHRS, CDR2 YFSETQ, per germline. CDR3 region: CASSLSGFYGYTF. Written as DNA, the CDR3 is TGCGCCAGCAGCTTATCAGGATTTTATGGCTACACCTTC.